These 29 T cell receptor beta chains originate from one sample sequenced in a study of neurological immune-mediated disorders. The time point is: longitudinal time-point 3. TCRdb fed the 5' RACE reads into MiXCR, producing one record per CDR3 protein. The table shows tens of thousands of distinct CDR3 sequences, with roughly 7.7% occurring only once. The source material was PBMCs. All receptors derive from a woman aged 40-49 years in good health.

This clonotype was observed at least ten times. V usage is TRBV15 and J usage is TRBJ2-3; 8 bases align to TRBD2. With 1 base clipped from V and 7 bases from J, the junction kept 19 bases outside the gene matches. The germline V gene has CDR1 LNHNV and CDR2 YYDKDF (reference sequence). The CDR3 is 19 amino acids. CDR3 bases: TGTGCCACCAGCAGAGTTCGCGGGGGGCCAGGTCGGATTAGAAATACGCAGTATTTT. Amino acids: CATSRVRGGPGRIRNTQYF.

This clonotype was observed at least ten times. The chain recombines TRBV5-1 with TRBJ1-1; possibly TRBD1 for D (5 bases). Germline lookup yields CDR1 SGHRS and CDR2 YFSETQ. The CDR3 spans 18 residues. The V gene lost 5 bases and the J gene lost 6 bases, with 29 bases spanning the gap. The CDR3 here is CASRVGTTIGGRGAEAFF. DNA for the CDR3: TGCGCCAGCAGGGTCGGTACAACGATCGGGGGAAGAGGGGCTGAAGCTTTCTTT.

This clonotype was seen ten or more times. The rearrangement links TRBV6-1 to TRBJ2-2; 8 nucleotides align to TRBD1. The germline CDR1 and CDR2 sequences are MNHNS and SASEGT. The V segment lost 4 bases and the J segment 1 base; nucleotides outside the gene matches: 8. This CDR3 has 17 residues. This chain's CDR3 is CASSATNGQGNTGELFF. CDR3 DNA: TGTGCCAGCAGTGCCACAAACGGACAGGGGAACACCGGGGAGCTGTTTTTT.

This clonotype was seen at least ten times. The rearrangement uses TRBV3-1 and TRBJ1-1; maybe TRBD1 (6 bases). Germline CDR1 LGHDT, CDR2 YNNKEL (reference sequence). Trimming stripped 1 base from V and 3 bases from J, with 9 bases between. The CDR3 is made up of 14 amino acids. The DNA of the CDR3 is TGTGCCAGCAGCCAAGCCGAGGGGGACACTGAAGCTTTCTTT. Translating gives CASSQAEGDTEAFF.

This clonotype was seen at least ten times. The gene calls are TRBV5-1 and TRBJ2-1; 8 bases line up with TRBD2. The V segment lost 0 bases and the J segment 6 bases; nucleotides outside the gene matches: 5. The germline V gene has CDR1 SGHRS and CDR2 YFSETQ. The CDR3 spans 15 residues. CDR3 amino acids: CASSLGTSRANEQFF. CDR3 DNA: TGCGCCAGCAGCTTGGGGACTAGCAGAGCCAATGAGCAGTTCTTC.

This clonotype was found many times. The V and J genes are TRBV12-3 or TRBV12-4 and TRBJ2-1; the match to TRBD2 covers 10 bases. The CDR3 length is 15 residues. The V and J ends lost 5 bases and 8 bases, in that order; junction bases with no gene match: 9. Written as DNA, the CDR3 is TGTGCCAGCAGTCTGGCTAGCGGGAGTCTGCATGAGCAGTTCTTC. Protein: CASSLASGSLHEQFF.

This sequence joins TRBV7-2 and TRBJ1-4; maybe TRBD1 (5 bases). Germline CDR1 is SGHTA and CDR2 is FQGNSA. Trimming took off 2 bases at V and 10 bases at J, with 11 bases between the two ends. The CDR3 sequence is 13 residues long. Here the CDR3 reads CASSLFQGRKLFF. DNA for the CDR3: TGTGCCAGCAGCTTATTCCAGGGTCGAAAACTGTTTTTT. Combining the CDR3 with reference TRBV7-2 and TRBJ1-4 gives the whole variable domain GAGVSQSPSNKVTEKGKDVELRCDPISGHTALYWYRQSLGQGLEFLIYFQGNSAPDKSGLPSDRFSAERTGGSVSTLTIQRTQQEDSAVYLCASSLFQGRKLFFGSGTQLSVL.

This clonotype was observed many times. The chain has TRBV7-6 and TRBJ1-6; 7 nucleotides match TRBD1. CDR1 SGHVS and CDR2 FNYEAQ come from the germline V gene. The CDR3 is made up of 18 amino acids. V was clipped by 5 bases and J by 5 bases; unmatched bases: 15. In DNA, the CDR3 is TGTGCCAGCAGCGAGAGGCCGCCCGGCACAGGGGATAATTCACCCCTCCACTTT. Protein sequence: CASSERPPGTGDNSPLHF.

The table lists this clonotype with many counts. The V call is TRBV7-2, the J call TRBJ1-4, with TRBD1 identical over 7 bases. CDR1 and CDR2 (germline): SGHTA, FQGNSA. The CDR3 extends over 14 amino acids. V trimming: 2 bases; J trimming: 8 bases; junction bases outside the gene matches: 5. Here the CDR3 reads CASSLQQGREKLFF. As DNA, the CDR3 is TGTGCCAGCAGCTTACAACAGGGGAGGGAAAAACTGTTTTTT.

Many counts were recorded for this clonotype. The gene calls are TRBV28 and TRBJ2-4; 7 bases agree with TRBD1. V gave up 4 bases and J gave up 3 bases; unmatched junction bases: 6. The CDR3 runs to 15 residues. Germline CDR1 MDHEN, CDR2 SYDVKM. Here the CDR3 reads CASSSPRDSKNIQYF. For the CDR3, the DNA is TGTGCCAGCAGTTCCCCCCGGGACAGCAAAAACATTCAGTACTTC.

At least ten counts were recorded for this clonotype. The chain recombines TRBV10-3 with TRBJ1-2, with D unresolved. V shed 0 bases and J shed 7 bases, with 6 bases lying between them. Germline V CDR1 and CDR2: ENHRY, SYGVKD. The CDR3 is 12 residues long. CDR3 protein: CAISESGSGYTF. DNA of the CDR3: TGTGCCATCAGTGAGTCGGGGAGTGGCTACACCTTC.

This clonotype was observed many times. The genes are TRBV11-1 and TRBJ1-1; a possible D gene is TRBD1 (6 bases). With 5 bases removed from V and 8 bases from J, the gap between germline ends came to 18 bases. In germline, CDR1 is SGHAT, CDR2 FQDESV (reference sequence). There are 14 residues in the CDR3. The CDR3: CASSRGQIKQEAFF. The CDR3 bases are TGTGCCAGCAGCCGAGGACAGATCAAGCAGGAAGCTTTCTTT.

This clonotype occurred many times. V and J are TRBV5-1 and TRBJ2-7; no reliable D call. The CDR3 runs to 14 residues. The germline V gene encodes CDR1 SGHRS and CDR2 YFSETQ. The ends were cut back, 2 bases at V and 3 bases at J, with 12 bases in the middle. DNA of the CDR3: TGCGCCAGCAGCTTAGGGCATAAAAACTACGAGCAGTACTTC. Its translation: CASSLGHKNYEQYF. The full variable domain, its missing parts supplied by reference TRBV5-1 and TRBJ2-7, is KAGVTQTPRYLIKTRGQQVTLSCSPISGHRSVSWYQQTPGQGLQFLFEYFSETQRNKGNFPGRFSGRQFSNSRSEMNVSTLELGDSALYLCASSLGHKNYEQYFGPGTRLTVT.

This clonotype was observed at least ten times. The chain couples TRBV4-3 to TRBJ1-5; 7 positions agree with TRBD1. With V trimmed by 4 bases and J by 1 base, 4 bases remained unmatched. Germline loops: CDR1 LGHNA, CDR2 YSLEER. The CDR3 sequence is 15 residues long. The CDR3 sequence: CASSPGGGSNQPQHF. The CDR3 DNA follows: TGCGCCAGCAGCCCAGGGGGGGGGAGCAATCAGCCCCAGCATTTT.

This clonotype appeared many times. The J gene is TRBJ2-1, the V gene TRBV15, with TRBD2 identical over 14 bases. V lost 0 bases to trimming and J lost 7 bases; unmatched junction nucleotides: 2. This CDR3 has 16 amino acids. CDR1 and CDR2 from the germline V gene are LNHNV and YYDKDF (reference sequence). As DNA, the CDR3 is TGTGCCACCAGCAGAGATAGGACTAGCGGGAGGAATGAGCAGTTCTTC. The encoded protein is CATSRDRTSGRNEQFF.

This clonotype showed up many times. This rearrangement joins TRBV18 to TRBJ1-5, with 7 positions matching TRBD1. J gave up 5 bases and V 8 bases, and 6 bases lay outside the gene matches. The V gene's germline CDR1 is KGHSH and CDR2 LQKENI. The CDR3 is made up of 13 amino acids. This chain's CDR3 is CASAGQEDQPQHF. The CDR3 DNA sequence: TGTGCCAGCGCCGGACAGGAGGATCAGCCCCAGCATTTT. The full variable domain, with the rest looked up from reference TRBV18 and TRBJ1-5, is NAGVMQNPRHLVRRRGQEARLRCSPMKGHSHVYWYRQLPEEGLKFMVYLQKENIIDESGMPKERFSAEFPKEGPSILRIQQVVRGDSAAYFCASAGQEDQPQHFGDGTRLSIL.

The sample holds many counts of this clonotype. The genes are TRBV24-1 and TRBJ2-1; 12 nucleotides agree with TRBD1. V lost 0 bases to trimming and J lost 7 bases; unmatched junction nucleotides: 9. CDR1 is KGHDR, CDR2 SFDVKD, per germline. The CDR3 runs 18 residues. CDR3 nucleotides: TGTGCCACCAGTGATTTGACACCGGGACAGGGGGCATTAAATGAGCAGTTCTTC. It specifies CATSDLTPGQGALNEQFF.

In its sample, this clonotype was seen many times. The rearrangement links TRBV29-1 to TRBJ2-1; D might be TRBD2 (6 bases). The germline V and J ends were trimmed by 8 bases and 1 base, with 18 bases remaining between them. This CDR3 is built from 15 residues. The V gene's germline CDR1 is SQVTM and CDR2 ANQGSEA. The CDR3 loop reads CSSYVGSRSYNEQFF. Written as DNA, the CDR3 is TGCAGCTCTTATGTCGGGAGCCGTTCCTACAATGAGCAGTTCTTC.

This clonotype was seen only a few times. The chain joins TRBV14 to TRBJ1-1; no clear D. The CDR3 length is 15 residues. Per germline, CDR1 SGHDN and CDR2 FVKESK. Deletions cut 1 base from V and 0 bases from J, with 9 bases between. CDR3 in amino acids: CASSQATFVNTEAFF. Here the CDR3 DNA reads TGTGCCAGCAGCCAAGCTACGTTTGTGAACACTGAAGCTTTCTTT.

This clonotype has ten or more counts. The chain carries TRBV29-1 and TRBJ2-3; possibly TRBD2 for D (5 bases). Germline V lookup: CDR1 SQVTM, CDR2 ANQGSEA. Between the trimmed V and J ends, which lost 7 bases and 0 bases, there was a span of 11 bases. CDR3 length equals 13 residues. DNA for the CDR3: TGCAGCGCCGGGGATCCTAGCACAGATACGCAGTATTTT. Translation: CSAGDPSTDTQYF.

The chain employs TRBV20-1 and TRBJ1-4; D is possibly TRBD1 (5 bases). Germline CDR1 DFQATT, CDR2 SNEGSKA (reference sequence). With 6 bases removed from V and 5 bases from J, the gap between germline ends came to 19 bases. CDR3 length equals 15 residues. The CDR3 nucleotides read TGCAGTGCCATTGATACGGGACGGGAGAATGAAAAACTGTTTTTT. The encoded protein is CSAIDTGRENEKLFF.

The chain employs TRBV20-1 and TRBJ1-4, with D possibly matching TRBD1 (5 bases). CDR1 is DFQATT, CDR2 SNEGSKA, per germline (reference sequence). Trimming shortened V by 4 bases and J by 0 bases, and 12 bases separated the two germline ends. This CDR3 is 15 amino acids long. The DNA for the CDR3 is TGCAGTGCTAAGCAGGGACCCGCAACTAATGAAAAACTGTTTTTT. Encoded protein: CSAKQGPATNEKLFF.

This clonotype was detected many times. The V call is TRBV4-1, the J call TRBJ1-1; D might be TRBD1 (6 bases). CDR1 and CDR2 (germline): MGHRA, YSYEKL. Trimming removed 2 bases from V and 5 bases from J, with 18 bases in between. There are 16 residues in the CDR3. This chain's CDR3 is CASSQLHRVGRTEAFF. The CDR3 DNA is TGCGCCAGCAGCCAACTCCACAGGGTAGGAAGAACTGAAGCTTTCTTT.

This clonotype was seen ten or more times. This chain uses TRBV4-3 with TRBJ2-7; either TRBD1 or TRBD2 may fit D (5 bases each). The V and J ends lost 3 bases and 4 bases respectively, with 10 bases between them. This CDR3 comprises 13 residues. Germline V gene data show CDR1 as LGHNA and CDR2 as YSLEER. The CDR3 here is CASSQTRGYEQYF. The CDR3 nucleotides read TGCGCCAGCAGCCAGACGAGGGGATACGAGCAGTACTTC.

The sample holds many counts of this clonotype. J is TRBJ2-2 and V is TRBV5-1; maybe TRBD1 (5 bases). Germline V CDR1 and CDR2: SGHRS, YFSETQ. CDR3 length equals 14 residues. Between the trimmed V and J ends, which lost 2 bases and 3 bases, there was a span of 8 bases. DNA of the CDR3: TGCGCCAGCAGCTTAGACAGCTACACCGGGGAGCTGTTTTTT. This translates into CASSLDSYTGELFF.

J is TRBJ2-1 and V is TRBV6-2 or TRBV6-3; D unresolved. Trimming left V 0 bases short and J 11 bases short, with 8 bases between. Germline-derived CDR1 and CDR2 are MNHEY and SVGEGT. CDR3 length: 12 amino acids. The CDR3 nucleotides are TGTGCCAGCAGTTACTCGCTGGGGAAGCAGTTCTTC. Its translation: CASSYSLGKQFF.

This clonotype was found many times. CDR3 coding DNA: TGTGCCATCAGACGGGTGGATCCTGAAGAATGGTATGGCTACACCTTC. Encoded protein: CAIRRVDPEEWYGYTF. The chain couples TRBV10-3 to TRBJ1-2, with D unclear. The germline V gene has CDR1 ENHRY and CDR2 SYGVKD. The CDR3 length is 16 residues. V gave up 6 bases and J gave up 5 bases, with 22 bases separating them.

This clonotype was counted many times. CDR3 bases: TGTGCCAGCAGCCCCCGGGCGGTGAAGGACACTGAAGCTTTCTTT. As protein: CASSPRAVKDTEAFF. The chain uses TRBV7-9 and TRBJ1-1; D is ambiguous. The V end lost 5 bases, the J end lost 3 bases, and 16 bases lay between the germline ends. From germline, CDR1 is SEHNR and CDR2 FQNEAQ (reference sequence). The CDR3 has 15 amino acids. The whole variable domain, remainder taken from reference TRBV7-9 and TRBJ1-1, is DTGVSQNPRHKITKRGQNVTFRCDPISEHNRLYWYRQTLGQGPEFLTYFQNEAQLEKSRLLSDRFSAERPKGSFSTLEIQRTEQGDSAMYLCASSPRAVKDTEAFFGQGTRLTVV.

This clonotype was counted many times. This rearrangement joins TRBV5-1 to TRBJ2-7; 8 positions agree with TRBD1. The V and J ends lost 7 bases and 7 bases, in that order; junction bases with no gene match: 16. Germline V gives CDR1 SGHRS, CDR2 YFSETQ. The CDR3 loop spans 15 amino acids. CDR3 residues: CASSAQTGAVEEQYF. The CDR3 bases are TGCGCCAGCTCGGCACAGACAGGGGCGGTGGAGGAGCAGTACTTC.